The 24 T cell receptor beta chains listed next were all sequenced from one sample in a study of spatial heterogeneity in lung cancer. Findings and limits, study-wide: Expanded intratumoral alpha and beta TCR counts tracked tumor mutation counts.

TCRdb independently ran MiXCR on the 5' RACE reads; one entry per CDR3 protein. The table lists 5,000 to 8,000 distinct CDR3 sequences, about 6.9% of them singletons. Antigen specificity for these receptors is unknown. Time point specified: sample taken at primary tumor resection. The specimen was lung tumor tissue, collected at surgery. The receptors originated from a male donor with early-stage non-small cell lung cancer.

This clonotype was recorded at least ten times. The V and J genes are TRBV9 and TRBJ2-1; no definite D call. CDR1 and CDR2 (germline): SGDLS, YYNGEE. V lost 0 bases to trimming and J lost 8 bases, with 12 bases between them. This CDR3 has 14 amino acids. The CDR3 sequence is CASSVVSPAHEQFF. The CDR3 nucleotides read TGTGCCAGCAGCGTAGTGTCCCCCGCCCATGAGCAGTTCTTC.

This clonotype was detected ten times or more. The CDR3 spells CASSPHPGQATGELFF. For the CDR3, the DNA is TGTGCCAGCTCACCACACCCGGGACAGGCCACCGGGGAGCTGTTTTTT. The chain has TRBV18 and TRBJ2-2, with TRBD1 matching over 8 bases. The ends lost 1 base at V and 4 bases at J; junction bases unmatched: 5. Germline V CDR1 and CDR2: KGHSH, LQKENI. CDR3 size: 16 residues. Together with reference TRBV18 and TRBJ2-2, the CDR3 gives the full variable domain: NAGVMQNPRHLVRRRGQEARLRCSPMKGHSHVYWYRQLPEEGLKFMVYLQKENIIDESGMPKERFSAEFPKEGPSILRIQQVVRGDSAAYFCASSPHPGQATGELFFGEGSRLTVL.

This clonotype was recorded at least ten times. The chain combines TRBV27 with TRBJ2-7; D is uncertain. CDR1 is MNHEY, CDR2 SMNVEV, per germline (reference sequence). V was pared by 3 bases and J by 0 bases, with 9 bases between. The CDR3 loop spans 14 amino acids. The CDR3 reads CASSLKGSSYEQYF. The CDR3 DNA sequence: TGTGCCAGCAGTTTGAAGGGTAGCTCCTACGAGCAGTACTTC.

By sample fraction, this clonotype is medium-sized (0.01 to 0.1%). The chain is built from TRBV7-8 and TRBJ2-5, with D uncertain. Looked up from germline, CDR1 is SGHVS and CDR2 is FQNEAQ. The length of the CDR3 is 11 residues. V was pared by 5 bases and J by 4 bases, with 5 bases between. The chain's CDR3 is CASSPRETQYF. CDR3 coding DNA: TGTGCCAGCAGCCCTAGAGAGACCCAGTACTTC.

The table lists this clonotype with many counts. The V gene is TRBV3-1, the J gene TRBJ2-1; unclear D gene. CDR3 length: 15 residues. V was shortened by 1 base and J by 0 bases, with 7 bases between the two germline ends. From germline, CDR1 is LGHDT and CDR2 YNNKEL (reference sequence). CDR3 protein: CASSQVGSSYNEQFF. CDR3 bases: TGTGCCAGCAGCCAAGTGGGGTCCTCCTACAATGAGCAGTTCTTC.

This clonotype was detected many times. J is TRBJ1-1 and V is TRBV9; D is unclear. Germline CDR1 SGDLS, CDR2 YYNGEE. V was trimmed by 4 bases and J by 5 bases, leaving 18 bases between them. This CDR3 comprises 15 residues. The CDR3 loop is CASSPWQAARTEAFF. The CDR3, as DNA: TGTGCCAGCAGCCCTTGGCAGGCGGCGAGGACTGAAGCTTTCTTT.

This clonotype was recorded many times. The chain links TRBV19 to TRBJ2-5; D is unresolved. V lost 1 base to trimming and J lost 6 bases, with 3 bases between them. Germline loops: CDR1 LNHDA, CDR2 SQIVND (reference sequence). This CDR3 is built from 11 residues. The CDR3 loop reads CASSIAKTQYF. The DNA of the CDR3 is TGTGCCAGTAGTATAGCAAAGACCCAGTACTTC.

This clonotype was observed at least ten times. The chain carries TRBV11-2 and TRBJ2-7, with 8 positions matching TRBD2. This CDR3 is 16 amino acids long. J gave up 3 bases and V 5 bases, and 12 bases lay outside the gene matches. Germline-derived CDR1 and CDR2 are SGHAT and FQNNGV. The CDR3 loop reads CASSPLRGGPNYEQYF. In DNA, the CDR3 is TGTGCCAGCAGCCCCCTTCGGGGGGGGCCGAACTACGAGCAGTACTTC.

Relative to its sample, this clonotype is medium-sized. The chain uses TRBV20-1 and TRBJ1-4; 9 positions agree with TRBD1. Germline V gene sequence: CDR1 DFQATT, CDR2 SNEGSKA (reference sequence). Trimming took 4 bases from V and 8 from J; bases not matched to a gene: 8. CDR3 length equals 14 residues. CDR3 loop: CSATPGTGREKLFF. The CDR3 DNA follows: TGCAGTGCTACTCCCGGGACAGGGAGGGAAAAACTGTTTTTT.

This clonotype qualifies as medium-sized. This chain joins TRBV11-2 and TRBJ2-7, with a weak D call TRBD1 (5 bases). With 3 bases removed from V and 5 bases from J, the gap between germline ends came to 14 bases. This CDR3 is built from 14 residues. CDR1 SGHAT and CDR2 FQNNGV come from the germline V gene. This CDR3 reads CASSFDQGRHEQYF. The CDR3 DNA sequence: TGTGCCAGCAGCTTTGATCAGGGAAGGCACGAGCAGTACTTC.

This clonotype qualifies as medium-sized. This chain joins TRBV19 and TRBJ2-7, with D tentatively TRBD1 or TRBD2 (5 bases each). Germline CDR1 LNHDA, CDR2 SQIVND (reference sequence). V dropped 5 bases and J dropped 2 bases, with 13 bases sitting between them. This CDR3 spans 14 amino acids. CDR3 sequence: CASSVGRGPYEQYF. DNA of the CDR3: TGTGCCAGTAGTGTCGGCCGGGGCCCCTACGAGCAGTACTTC.

The DNA of the CDR3 is TGTGCCACCAGCGGACGACACTCTGGAAACACCATATATTTT. Amino acids: CATSGRHSGNTIYF. The genes are TRBV15 and TRBJ1-3; D is undetermined. Trimming pared 5 bases from V and 0 bases from J, leaving 8 bases between. The germline CDR1 and CDR2 sequences are LNHNV and YYDKDF (reference sequence). The CDR3 totals 14 residues.

This clonotype is termed medium-sized. CDR3 in amino acids: CSVGQGSETQYF. The CDR3 bases are TGCAGCGTGGGACAGGGTAGCGAGACCCAGTACTTC. The genes are TRBV29-1 and TRBJ2-5; 9 bases fit TRBD1. J was trimmed by 5 bases and V by 6 bases; bases with no gene match: 4. CDR1 is SQVTM, CDR2 ANQGSEA, per germline. The CDR3 runs 12 residues.

This clonotype is medium-sized by share. The chain carries TRBV18 and TRBJ1-5; D gene ambiguous. Between the trimmed V and J ends, which lost 3 bases and 4 bases, there was a span of 4 bases. CDR3 length: 12 residues. Germline V gene sequence: CDR1 KGHSH, CDR2 LQKENI. CDR3 nucleotides: TGTGCCAGCTCACCTACAAATCAGCCCCAGCATTTT. As protein: CASSPTNQPQHF.

By sample share, this clonotype is medium-sized. This chain links TRBV11-2 with TRBJ2-3; 7 bases are a match to TRBD2. Germline loops: CDR1 SGHAT, CDR2 FQNNGV. Trimming cost V 3 bases and J 1 base; bases outside gene matches: 4. The CDR3 contains 15 residues. The DNA of the CDR3 is TGTGCCAGCAGCTTTGGAGCGGGGCGCACAGATACGCAGTATTTT. The encoded protein is CASSFGAGRTDTQYF.

By proportion, this clonotype is medium-sized. In DNA, the CDR3 is TGTGCCAGCAGCTTCCGGGGGGGCCTCACCGGGGAGCTGTTTTTT. It encodes CASSFRGGLTGELFF. The rearrangement links TRBV11-2 to TRBJ2-2; 8 nucleotides match TRBD2. The CDR3 consists of 15 residues. The V segment lost 3 bases and the J segment 4 bases; nucleotides outside the gene matches: 4. Germline V gene data show CDR1 as SGHAT and CDR2 as FQNNGV.

This clonotype is labeled as medium-sized (0.01 to 0.1%). The chain combines TRBV5-1 with TRBJ2-2; D unresolved. V shed 0 bases and J shed 2 bases, with 8 bases lying between them. CDR3 length equals 15 residues. Germline loops: CDR1 SGHRS, CDR2 YFSETQ. CDR3 DNA sequence: TGCGCCAGCAGCTTGGTTTCGGGTAACACCGGGGAGCTGTTTTTT. This encodes CASSLVSGNTGELFF.

By its share, this clonotype is medium-sized. V and J are TRBV6-5 and TRBJ1-2; 8 nucleotides agree with TRBD1. Germline V gene sequence: CDR1 MNHEY, CDR2 SVGAGI. The ends lost 0 bases at V and 3 bases at J; junction bases unmatched: 9. The CDR3 is 17 residues long. The CDR3 region is CASSYSIQDRAHYGYTF. The CDR3 bases are TGTGCCAGCAGTTACTCGATTCAGGACAGGGCGCACTATGGCTACACCTTC.

In its sample, this clonotype ranks as medium-sized. V and J are TRBV20-1 and TRBJ2-3; D is tentatively TRBD1 or TRBD2 (5 bases each). The CDR3 has 15 amino acids. V dropped 2 bases and J dropped 2 bases, with 14 bases sitting between them. Germline V gives CDR1 DFQATT, CDR2 SNEGSKA (reference sequence). The DNA of the CDR3 is TGCAGTGCTAGAACAACGGGACCGTCCACAGATACGCAGTATTTT. Translation gives CSARTTGPSTDTQYF.

This clonotype is deemed medium-sized. J is TRBJ2-7 and V is TRBV19, with 10 positions matching TRBD2. The CDR3 has 15 residues. Losses at the gene ends were 7 bases for V and 1 base for J; bases not matched to a gene: 7. Germline CDR1 LNHDA, CDR2 SQIVND (reference sequence). DNA of the CDR3: TGTGCCAGTACCAATAGCGGGGGGACTTCCTACGAGCAGTACTTC. Protein sequence: CASTNSGGTSYEQYF. The full variable domain, completed using reference TRBV19 and TRBJ2-7, is DGGITQSPKYLFRKEGQNVTLSCEQNLNHDAMYWYRQDPGQGLRLIYYSQIVNDFQKGDIAEGYSVSREKKESFPLTVTSAQKNPTAFYLCASTNSGGTSYEQYFGPGTRLTVT.

This clonotype rates as medium-sized. This chain uses TRBV20-1 with TRBJ2-7; TRBD2 aligns across 10 bases. After removal of 3 bases from V and 0 bases from J, the junction contained 5 bases not matched to a gene. The CDR3 is 15 amino acids. Germline V gene sequence: CDR1 DFQATT, CDR2 SNEGSKA (reference sequence). CDR3 in amino acids: CSASSGLAVSYEQYF. As DNA, the CDR3 is TGCAGTGCTAGTTCCGGACTAGCGGTCTCCTACGAGCAGTACTTC.

Within the sample, this clonotype is medium-sized. This rearrangement joins TRBV20-1 to TRBJ2-7; D is unclear. V lost 5 bases to trimming and J lost 7 bases, with 18 bases between them. This CDR3 is built from 13 residues. Germline-derived CDR1 and CDR2 are DFQATT and SNEGSKA (reference sequence). CDR3 loop: CSAHPAYHDEQYF. The CDR3 DNA sequence: TGCAGTGCTCACCCAGCCTATCACGATGAGCAGTACTTC.

This clonotype has at least ten counts. The genes are TRBV19 and TRBJ1-1; D uncertain. Trimming took 3 bases from V and 0 from J, leaving 11 bases between them. CDR3 length equals 15 residues. Germline assignment: CDR1 LNHDA and CDR2 SQIVND (reference sequence). CDR3 loop: CASSMDAGMNTEAFF. The CDR3 bases are TGTGCCAGTAGTATGGACGCAGGAATGAACACTGAAGCTTTCTTT.

By share of the sample, this clonotype is medium-sized. The V and J genes are TRBV12-3 or TRBV12-4 and TRBJ1-1; D is possibly TRBD1 (5 bases). Between the trimmed V and J ends, which lost 3 bases and 1 base, there was a span of 15 bases. This CDR3 contains 16 residues. CDR3 bases: TGTGCCAGCAGTTTGTCGGACACCCTCTCGAACACTGAAGCTTTCTTT. It is translated as CASSLSDTLSNTEAFF.